The 18 T cell receptor beta chains presented below share a single source sample, sequenced in a study of blood T cell repertoires in COVID-19. The table came from immunoSEQ multiplex PCR; TCRdb's copy has only in-frame clones and leaves some out. The sample lists around 380,000 clones; more than 75% were seen once. Material: PBMCs or T cells enriched from blood (not recorded which). The receptors here all came from a man in his thirties or forties who had recovered from COVID-19.

This clone was counted between two and nine times. The chain combines TRBV10-3 with TRBJ1-5, with D perhaps TRBD1 (6 bases). Germline V gene data show CDR1 as ENHRY and CDR2 as SYGVKD. This CDR3 region has 14 residues. Trimming took off 4 bases at V and 7 bases at J, with 14 bases between the two ends. The CDR3 region has the DNA TGTGCCATCAGTGTTAACAGGGATGTCCAGCCCCAGCATTTT. Protein sequence: CAISVNRDVQPQHF.

This clone was picked up one time. The chain combines TRBV5-1 with TRBJ2-2, with 14 positions matching TRBD2. V gave up 4 bases and J gave up 3 bases; unmatched junction bases: 5. The CDR3 totals 17 residues. Looked up from germline, CDR1 is SGHRS and CDR2 is YFSETQ. CDR3 sequence reads: CASSRGLAGEDTGELFF. The CDR3 nucleotides read TGCGCCAGCAGCCGGGGACTAGCGGGGGAGGACACCGGGGAGCTGTTTTTT.

Regarding this clone: Within the sample, other DNA sequences also encode this same CDR3. The chain carries TRBV18 and TRBJ1-6; TRBD1 might be the D (6 bases). The CDR3 is 15 amino acids. V was shortened by 3 bases and J by 7 bases, with 13 bases between the two germline ends. Germline CDR1 reads KGHSH; CDR2 reads LQKENI. This CDR3 is CASSPPGRGNSPLHF. Written as DNA, the CDR3 is TGTGCCAGCTCACCCCCCGGCAGGGGCAATTCACCCCTCCACTTT.

This clone was observed a handful of times. The chain uses TRBV21-1 and TRBJ1-6; TRBD1, the table's D call, was not compared with the DNA. TRBV21-1 counts as a pseudogene. The CDR3 consists of 16 residues. The CDR3 spells CASSNQETVINSPLHF. Written as DNA, the CDR3 is TGTGCCAGCAGCAATCAAGAGACAGTGATTAATTCACCCCTCCACTTT.

This chain links TRBV9 with TRBJ2-3, with D perhaps matching TRBD2 (7 bases). This CDR3 region has 14 residues. Trimming stripped 3 bases from V and 3 bases from J, with 11 bases between. The germline V gene has CDR1 SGDLS and CDR2 YYNGEE. CDR3 nucleotide sequence: TGTGCCAGCAGCGGGGGGGGCCGTACAGATACGCAGTATTTT. This codes for CASSGGGRTDTQYF. Complete variable domain (other parts from reference TRBV9 and TRBJ2-3): DSGVTQTPKHLITATGQRVTLRCSPRSGDLSVYWYQQSLDQGLQFLIQYYNGEERAKGNILERFSAQQFPDLHSELNLSSLELGDSALYFCASSGGGRTDTQYFGPGTRLTVL.

This rearrangement joins TRBV7-9 to TRBJ1-1; no definite D call. The germline V gene encodes CDR1 SEHNR and CDR2 FQNEAQ (reference sequence). V gave up 4 bases and J gave up 8 bases, with 11 bases separating them. CDR3 size: 12 residues. CDR3: CASSSRSPEAFF. Written as DNA, the CDR3 is TGTGCCAGCAGCTCTAGGTCACCCGAAGCTTTCTTT.

The rearrangement uses TRBV5-5 and TRBJ2-3, with D hard to call. Trimming pared 0 bases from V and 0 bases from J, leaving 8 bases between. Looked up from germline, CDR1 is SGHKS and CDR2 is YYEKEE (reference sequence). The CDR3 covers 15 residues. The CDR3 is CASSLVARSTDTQYF. Written as DNA, the CDR3 is TGTGCCAGCAGCTTGGTTGCCCGGAGCACAGATACGCAGTATTTT.

The chain carries TRBV5-1 and TRBJ1-2; 9 bases map to TRBD1. The V gene end was trimmed by 3 bases and the J gene end by 3 bases; junction bases not matched to a gene: 3. The CDR3 loop spans 14 amino acids. Germline-derived CDR1 and CDR2 are SGHRS and YFSETQ. CDR3 loop: CASSSRDRDYGYTF. DNA for the CDR3: TGCGCCAGCAGCTCCCGGGACAGGGACTATGGCTACACCTTC.

The chain employs TRBV6-4 and TRBJ2-6, with D perhaps TRBD1 (6 bases). This CDR3 is built from 17 residues. Germline V gene sequence: CDR1 MRHNA, CDR2 SNTAGT. With 0 bases removed from V and 2 bases from J, the gap between germline ends came to 11 bases. CDR3 coding DNA: TGTGCCAGCAGTGACTCGGGCAGGGGTACTGGGGCCAACGTCCTGACTTTC. Translation: CASSDSGRGTGANVLTF.

The chain carries TRBV10-3 and TRBJ2-7, with D perhaps TRBD2 (5 bases). V lost 3 bases and J 9 bases, leaving 12 bases between the germline ends. The CDR3 totals 12 residues. From germline, CDR1 is ENHRY and CDR2 SYGVKD. In DNA form, the CDR3 reads TGTGCCATCAGTGATCGGGGTCCTCGGCAGTACTTC. It yields the protein CAISDRGPRQYF.

The chain is built from TRBV2 and TRBJ2-5, with D unclear. In germline, CDR1 is SNHLY, CDR2 FYNNEI. CDR3 length: 13 residues. Trimming left V 0 bases short and J 6 bases short, with 8 bases between. CDR3 nucleotide sequence: TGTGCCAGCAGTGAAGCGGCGGCGAAGACCCAGTACTTC. Its translation: CASSEAAAKTQYF. Looking up the rest from reference TRBV2 and TRBJ2-5 gives the full variable domain: EPEVTQTPSHQVTQMGQEVILRCVPISNHLYFYWYRQILGQKVEFLVSFYNNEISEKSEIFDDQFSVERPDGSNFTLKIRSTKLEDSAMYFCASSEAAAKTQYFGPGTRLLVL.

The J gene is TRBJ1-5, the V gene TRBV7-2; 8 bases agree with TRBD1. The CDR3 runs 15 residues. The V gene end was trimmed by 4 bases and the J gene end by 4 bases; junction bases not matched to a gene: 6. CDR1 and CDR2 (germline): SGHTA, FQGNSA. The CDR3 protein is CASSSQGDLNQPQHF. The CDR3 DNA is TGTGCCAGCAGCTCACAGGGGGACCTGAATCAGCCCCAGCATTTT.

The chain couples TRBV9 to TRBJ1-1; D is uncertain. Trimming shortened V by 0 bases and J by 0 bases, and 9 bases separated the two germline ends. Per the germline V gene, CDR1 is SGDLS and CDR2 is YYNGEE. The CDR3 extends over 15 amino acids. As DNA, the CDR3 is TGTGCCAGCAGCGTAGAGGGAGGGTTGAACACTGAAGCTTTCTTT. The encoded protein is CASSVEGGLNTEAFF.

CDR3 in DNA: TGCGCCAGCAGCGGCGGGGCTATGAACACTGAAGCTTTCTTT. Translated, it gives CASSGGAMNTEAFF. The chain combines TRBV10-1 with TRBJ1-1; possibly TRBD1 for D (5 bases). CDR1 and CDR2 from the germline V gene are WNHNN and SYGVQD (reference sequence). The CDR3 consists of 14 residues. V gave up 6 bases and J gave up 0 bases, with 11 bases separating them.

The chain couples TRBV4-3 to TRBJ2-1; D perhaps matches TRBD1 (6 bases). CDR1 and CDR2 from the germline V gene are LGHNA and YSLEER. Trimming took off 4 bases at V and 8 bases at J, with 18 bases between the two ends. CDR3 length: 15 amino acids. As DNA, the CDR3 is TGCGCCAGCAGCCCTTACCGAACAGGGTACGATGAGCAGTTCTTC. It translates to CASSPYRTGYDEQFF.

This clone was seen repeatedly, ten times or more. This chain connects TRBV6-4 to TRBJ1-1, with D unresolved. CDR3 size: 13 residues. The V end lost 4 bases, the J end lost 1 base, and 7 bases lay between the germline ends. Germline CDR1 reads MRHNA; CDR2 reads SNTAGT. CDR3 sequence reads: CASSATENTEAFF. The CDR3 nucleotides are TGTGCCAGCAGTGCCACAGAGAACACTGAAGCTTTCTTT.

This chain joins TRBV3-1 (or the pseudogene TRBV3-2) and TRBJ2-7; D not resolved. Trimming stripped 0 bases from V and 4 bases from J, with 10 bases between. The germline V gene encodes CDR1 LGHDT and CDR2 YNNKEL (reference sequence). The CDR3 extends over 14 amino acids. The CDR3, as DNA: TGTGCCAGCAGCCAAGATCTCCACTCGTACGAGCAGTACTTC. This codes for CASSQDLHSYEQYF.

The chain joins TRBV10-3 to TRBJ1-5, with 7 nucleotides matching TRBD1. V shed 4 bases and J 7 bases; nucleotides not matched to a gene: 13. CDR3 length: 16 residues. CDR1 is ENHRY, CDR2 SYGVKD, per germline. DNA for the CDR3: TGTGCCATCAGTGGACAGGGTACCGGGGTAGGACAGCCCCAGCATTTT. Translated: CAISGQGTGVGQPQHF.